This is a list of T cell receptor beta chains from one sample in a study of blood T cell repertoires in COVID-19. Clones were read by immunoSEQ multiplex PCR, and TCRdb kept only the in-frame ones, dropping some. The sample lists more than 70,000 clones, 87% occurring once. The sequenced sample was peripheral blood. These receptor sequences come from a woman aged 50 to 65 with active or convalescent COVID-19. Each CDR3 is given with its conserved first and last residue. Each record gives: clone size, J gene, V gene, D gene, CDR3 DNA, CDR3 protein. The D gene is left open where the match is weak. Size tells how often a clone was seen (once, few, many) or the class of an expanded clone, and some rows leave it out.

clone size: .
J gene: TRBJ2-2
V gene: TRBV19
D gene: TRBD1
CDR3 DNA: TGTGCCAGCGGGCGGGGGACAGGGGCAAGTACCGGGGAGCTGTTTTTT
CDR3 protein: CASGRGTGASTGELFF

clone size: once
J gene: TRBJ2-3
V gene: TRBV9
D gene: .
CDR3 DNA: TGTGCCAGCAGCGTATTCTCCCTTCCGACTAGCACAGATACGCAGTATTTT
CDR3 protein: CASSVFSLPTSTDTQYF

clone size: .
J gene: TRBJ2-1
V gene: TRBV5-1
D gene: TRBD2
CDR3 DNA: TGCGCCAGCAGCTTGGTTAGCGGGGCGACGAATGAGCAGTTCTTC
CDR3 protein: CASSLVSGATNEQFF

clone size: once
J gene: TRBJ1-2
V gene: TRBV4-1
D gene: TRBD1
CDR3 DNA: TGCGCCAGCAGCCACCCGGGACAGGGGAACTATGGCTACACCTTC
CDR3 protein: CASSHPGQGNYGYTF

clone size: .
J gene: TRBJ2-1
V gene: TRBV5-6
D gene: TRBD1
CDR3 DNA: TGTGCCAGCAGCTCGATGGACAGGCCCTACAATGAGCAGTTCTTC
CDR3 protein: CASSSMDRPYNEQFF

clone size: .
J gene: TRBJ2-2
V gene: TRBV6-2/TRBV6-3
D gene: TRBD1
CDR3 DNA: TGTGCCAGCAGTTTCAACCGGGACAGAGACACCGGGGAGCTGTTTTTT
CDR3 protein: CASSFNRDRDTGELFF

clone size: .
J gene: TRBJ2-1
V gene: TRBV4-1
D gene: TRBD2
CDR3 DNA: TGCGCCAGCAGCTCCCAGCGGGGGTCCTCCTACAATGAGCAGTTCTTC
CDR3 protein: CASSSQRGSSYNEQFF

clone size: .
J gene: TRBJ2-7
V gene: TRBV5-4
D gene: TRBD1
CDR3 DNA: TGTGCCAGCAGCAGGGACAGTACCTACGAGCAGTACTTC
CDR3 protein: CASSRDSTYEQYF

clone size: .
J gene: TRBJ2-7
V gene: TRBV27
D gene: .
CDR3 DNA: TGTGCCAGCAGTTTATCGGGCCCCTCAGGAGGAGGCGAGCAGTACTTC
CDR3 protein: CASSLSGPSGGGEQYF

clone size: .
J gene: TRBJ1-1
V gene: TRBV30
D gene: .
CDR3 DNA: TGTGCCTGGAGTGGAGATACAGGGTTGGGGGCTGAAGCTTTCTTT
CDR3 protein: CAWSGDTGLGAEAFF

clone size: .
J gene: TRBJ1-2
V gene: TRBV19
D gene: .
CDR3 DNA: TGTGCCAGTAATAGACTCAACAACTATGGCTACACCTTC
CDR3 protein: CASNRLNNYGYTF

clone size: .
J gene: TRBJ1-2
V gene: TRBV7-9
D gene: TRBD1
CDR3 DNA: TGTGCCAGCGAACGACAGGGGGCGATTAACTATGGCTACACCTTC
CDR3 protein: CASERQGAINYGYTF

clone size: .
J gene: TRBJ2-2
V gene: TRBV19
D gene: TRBD2
CDR3 DNA: TGTGCCAGTAGTATGGGGTTCGGGGGGATGAGTACCGGGGAGCTGTTTTTT
CDR3 protein: CASSMGFGGMSTGELFF

clone size: .
J gene: TRBJ1-5
V gene: TRBV7-2
D gene: .
CDR3 DNA: TGTGCCAGCAGCTCCCAGGCAGGATTAAATCAGCCCCAGCATTTT
CDR3 protein: CASSSQAGLNQPQHF

clone size: .
J gene: TRBJ1-1
V gene: TRBV6-5
D gene: .
CDR3 DNA: TGTGCCAGCAGGGAGGAGAGGTACGAGAACACTGAAGCTTTCTTT
CDR3 protein: CASREERYENTEAFF

clone size: .
J gene: TRBJ2-6
V gene: TRBV7-2
D gene: .
CDR3 DNA: TGTGCCAGCAGCCGCTCTGGGGCCAACGTCCTGACTTTC
CDR3 protein: CASSRSGANVLTF

clone size: once
J gene: TRBJ1-1
V gene: TRBV7-2
D gene: TRBD1
CDR3 DNA: TGTGCCAGCAGCTCCGAGCCAGGGGGAAACACTGAAGCTTTCTTT
CDR3 protein: CASSSEPGGNTEAFF